The T cell receptor (beta chain) under discussion was sequenced for a study of T cells in Graves' hyperthyroidism and ophthalmopathy. This CDR3 has 13 amino acids. V was shortened by 1 base and J by 5 bases, with 9 bases between the two germline ends. CDR1 and CDR2 (germline): MGHRA, YSYEKL. The source material, RNA transcripts, was used to amplify TCR beta CDR3 regions. When the TCR CDR3 underwent first-round RT-PCR, the HTBI primer set was used. TCRdb re-called the multiplex PCR reads with MiXCR, one entry per CDR3 protein. The data contain about 640,000 distinct CDR3 sequences, around 20% of them seen just once; the ten biggest clones take up roughly 30%.

The material sequenced was blood. The sequence came from a man aged 25 to 40 with Graves' ophthalmopathy. The V gene is TRBV4-1, the J gene TRBJ2-7; no clear D gene. CDR3 protein: CASSQGYTDEQYF. The CDR3 nucleotides are TGCGCCAGCAGCCAAGGGTATACGGACGAGCAGTACTTC.